This record covers a single T cell receptor (beta chain). There are 12 residues in the CDR3. Germline CDR1 reads MGHDK; CDR2 reads SYGVNS. The germline V and J ends were trimmed by 2 bases and 10 bases, with 9 bases remaining between them. The sample comes from a study of tumor T cells in aggressive B-cell lymphoma. This table comes from immunoSEQ multiplex PCR, and its TCRdb copy is limited to in-frame clones, with some not included. The data hold more than 650 clones, with about four fifths observed a single time. This clonotype was sampled from an adult with diffuse large B cell lymphoma. The V and J genes are TRBV25-1 and TRBJ2-1, with D possibly matching TRBD1 (5 bases). The sequencing input was tumor tissue. As DNA, the CDR3 is TGTGCCAGCAGTGAAAACAGGAACGAGCAGTTCTTC. Protein: CASSENRNEQFF.